These T cell receptor beta chains were read from a single sample in a study of shared clonotypes between healthy human individuals. Sequencing used immunoSEQ multiplex PCR; TCRdb keeps in-frame clones, though not all of them. The data show some 2,500,000 clones, 85% to 95% seen once. The sequenced material came from naive CD4+ T cells from PBMCs. Receptor source: a man between 18 and 35 years old in good health. Some clones in this sample may be carry-over from other donors' samples. Each CDR3 is given with its conserved first and last residue.

len	v_gene	j_gene	CDR3aa
15	TRBV27	TRBJ2-5	CASSLSGSRGETQYF
13	TRBV5-1	TRBJ2-7	CASKTSGSDEQYF
15	TRBV28	TRBJ1-3	CASTPPGTPGNTIYF
13	TRBV28	TRBJ2-1	CASSGRTGNEQFF
15	TRBV27	TRBJ1-4	CASTPGGKGNEKLFF
17	TRBV5-4	TRBJ2-6	CASSLLAGVSGANVLTF
19	TRBV18	TRBJ2-1	CASSPQGRAGDNSYNEQFF
16	TRBV7-2	TRBJ2-1	CASSPFSGSSYNEQFF
15	TRBV7-3	TRBJ2-6	CASSEKGSGANVLTF
15	TRBV4-3	TRBJ2-7	CASSQVSSGKYEQYF
18	TRBV5-1	TRBJ1-2	CASSLVGDFVDSNYGYTF
12	TRBV29-1	TRBJ1-1	CSAVGGSTEAFF
16	TRBV15	TRBJ2-7	CATSSPGRTGRYEQYF
12	TRBV6-5	NA	CASRDETYEQYF
12	TRBV11-2	TRBJ2-1	CASSLLGQGMFF
12	TRBV18	TRBJ1-5	CASSEANQPQHF
15	TRBV18	TRBJ1-1	CASSFAGQRNTEAFF
14	TRBV29-1	TRBJ2-7	CSVEVRGSRDEQYF
14	TRBV4-3	TRBJ2-3	CASSQDRPASTQYF
17	TRBV5-1	TRBJ1-2	CASSLALDSVFGSGYTF
15	TRBV5-6	TRBJ2-1	CASSLRLAGGGEQFF
15	TRBV5-1	TRBJ2-1	CASSLGTSGVNEQFF
14	TRBV9	TRBJ2-5	CASSVIGAEETQYF
19	TRBV30	TRBJ1-5	CAWSRLGEKGAWSNQPQHF
14	TRBV7-3	TRBJ2-2	CASRDYTNTGELFF
14	TRBV6-5	TRBJ2-7	CASSLGGSTYEQYF
16	TRBV28	TRBJ2-1	CASSLYAGGVYNEQFF
13	TRBV27	TRBJ1-5	CASSPMFDQPQHF
16	TRBV19	TRBJ2-3	CASNRAEGWGTDTQYF
14	TRBV5-1	TRBJ2-2	CASSLARGSGELFF
16	TRBV6-4	TRBJ2-1	CASSDIGLGSNNEQFF
14	TRBV30	TRBJ1-4	CAWSDRRLNEKLFF
15	TRBV9	TRBJ2-3	CASSPTGTGLDTQYF
14	TRBV18	TRBJ2-1	CASSPRDSTNEQFF
15	TRBV28	TRBJ2-1	CASSFLSYSYNEQFF
13	TRBV5-1	TRBJ2-5	CASSLTSAETQYF
14	TRBV10-3	TRBJ1-2	CATLDRMANYGYTF
16	TRBV4-1	TRBJ2-5	CASSQTEGGREETQYF
15	TRBV7-6	TRBJ2-7	CASSLVAGGVYEQYF
15	TRBV7-3	TRBJ2-7	CASSPGTSGTYEQYF
15	TRBV6-1	TRBJ2-3	CASLLATSGVYTQYF
15	TRBV7-9	TRBJ1-1	CASSLLQGTNTEAFF
18	TRBV9	TRBJ2-5	CASSVGSAGGPGSETQYF
17	TRBV18	TRBJ2-1	CASSPPLAEPPLHEQFF
15	TRBV7-3	TRBJ2-3	CASSLNGQFPDTQYF
13	TRBV10-2	TRBJ2-1	CASSERGYNEQFF